These 24 T cell receptor beta chains share one sample of origin, sequenced in a study of CD8 T cells in Susac syndrome. The RNA input was roughly 0.45 to 1 ug, and it was reverse transcribed with random hexamers. Using its own MiXCR run on the immunoSEQ multiplex PCR reads, TCRdb lists one record per CDR3 protein. This repertoire shows about 140,000 distinct CDR3 sequences, around 95% found once; its top ten account for approximately 0.11%. The material sequenced was CD4+ T cells from PBMCs. The receptors stem from a human donor with multiple sclerosis.

The V and J genes are TRBV28 and TRBJ2-7; weak D call: TRBD2 (6 bases). Germline loops: CDR1 MDHEN, CDR2 SYDVKM. The V and J ends lost 7 bases and 7 bases respectively, with 17 bases between them. This CDR3 contains 13 residues. CDR3 residues: CASTSGSSREQYF. The CDR3 DNA sequence: TGTGCCAGCACATCCGGGAGTAGTCGAGAGCAGTACTTC.

The chain employs TRBV19 and TRBJ2-3, with D possibly called TRBD1 or TRBD2 (5 bases each). This CDR3 contains 11 residues. V was shortened by 10 bases and J by 9 bases, with 14 bases between the two germline ends. Germline V gene data show CDR1 as LNHDA and CDR2 as SQIVND (reference sequence). CDR3 coding DNA: TGTGCCATCGCGACCGGGACCACGCAGTATTTT. Translated, it gives CAIATGTTQYF.

V is TRBV15 and J is TRBJ1-6; D unclear. This CDR3 spans 15 amino acids. Trimming shortened V by 0 bases and J by 8 bases, and 11 bases separated the two germline ends. Germline CDR1 is LNHNV and CDR2 is YYDKDF (reference sequence). CDR3 in DNA: TGTGCCACCAGCAGAGACGAAGGGAGGGATTCACCCCTCCACTTT. It yields the protein CATSRDEGRDSPLHF.

This clonotype has only one observation. The chain links TRBV5-4 to TRBJ2-5; 16 bases map to TRBD2. Germline V gene sequence: CDR1 SGHNT, CDR2 YYREEE (reference sequence). V lost 5 bases to trimming and J lost 2 bases; unmatched junction nucleotides: 6. CDR3 length equals 17 residues. CDR3 bases: TGTGCCAGCAGTCCCGGGACTAGCGGGGGGGCACAAGAGACCCAGTACTTC. Amino acid sequence: CASSPGTSGGAQETQYF.

The chain recombines TRBV12-3 or TRBV12-4 with TRBJ1-2; no clear D. The V end lost 4 bases, the J end lost 7 bases, and 13 bases lay between the germline ends. CDR3 length equals 13 residues. In nucleotides, the CDR3 is TGTGCCAGCAGTTCAACTTCCAAGGGTGGCTACACCTTC. This gives the protein CASSSTSKGGYTF.

The V gene is TRBV3-1, the J gene TRBJ1-5, with D perhaps matching TRBD1 (6 bases). Germline V gene sequence: CDR1 LGHDT, CDR2 YNNKEL (reference sequence). This CDR3 contains 15 residues. The germline V and J ends were trimmed by 2 bases and 4 bases, with 12 bases remaining between them. The CDR3 nucleotides are TGTGCCAGCAGCCAACGGGACAAGCTGAATCAGCCCCAGCATTTT. Encoded protein: CASSQRDKLNQPQHF.

The gene calls are TRBV30 and TRBJ2-5; TRBD2 matches at 11 bases. Trimming cost V 3 bases and J 1 base; bases outside gene matches: 4. The CDR3 covers 15 residues. Germline V gene lookup returns CDR1 GTSNPN and CDR2 SVGIG (reference sequence). Written as DNA, the CDR3 is TGTGCCTGGAGCGGACTAGCGGGTTTCCAAGAGACCCAGTACTTC. Amino acids: CAWSGLAGFQETQYF.

The J gene is TRBJ1-2, the V gene TRBV4-1, with TRBD1 matching over 11 bases. V gave up 2 bases and J gave up 3 bases; unmatched junction bases: 2. This CDR3 is 15 amino acids long. From germline, CDR1 is MGHRA and CDR2 YSYEKL. The CDR3 loop reads CASSQPGQGDYGYTF. CDR3 nucleotide sequence: TGCGCCAGCAGCCAACCGGGACAGGGGGACTATGGCTACACCTTC.

This clonotype was detected only once. This CDR3 is CSAGTGGNEQYF. In DNA form, the CDR3 reads TGCAGCGCTGGGACAGGGGGCAACGAGCAGTACTTC. The chain joins TRBV29-1 to TRBJ2-7; 12 bases align to TRBD1. The CDR3 is 12 residues long. V shed 7 bases, J shed 5 bases, and the junction held 3 bases outside the gene matches. CDR1 SQVTM and CDR2 ANQGSEA come from the germline V gene.

J is TRBJ2-5 and V is TRBV24-1; the match to TRBD2 covers 14 bases. CDR1 and CDR2 from the germline V gene are KGHDR and SFDVKD. V dropped 3 bases and J dropped 1; count of bases not matched to a gene: 9. The CDR3 covers 19 residues. The CDR3 spells CATSDLTGTSGRFQETQYF. In nucleotides, the CDR3 is TGTGCCACCAGTGATCTAACCGGGACTAGCGGGAGATTCCAAGAGACCCAGTACTTC.

J is TRBJ2-3 and V is TRBV4-3; D possibly corresponds to TRBD1 (6 bases). Germline V gene lookup returns CDR1 LGHNA and CDR2 YSLEER. CDR3 length: 16 residues. V gave up 0 bases and J gave up 0 bases, with 10 bases separating them. The CDR3 DNA reads as TGCGCCAGCAGCCAAGATATGGGGGCAAGCACAGATACGCAGTATTTT. Translation: CASSQDMGASTDTQYF.

This clonotype was detected once. The V gene is TRBV12-3 or TRBV12-4, the J gene TRBJ2-4, with TRBD1 identical over 12 bases. Trimming at V came to 3 bases and at J to 2 bases, leaving 5 bases not matched to a gene. The CDR3 length is 17 residues. The CDR3 reads CASSFPGQGATKNIQYF. The CDR3 DNA follows: TGTGCCAGCAGTTTTCCGGGACAGGGGGCGACCAAAAACATTCAGTACTTC.

The J gene is TRBJ2-2, the V gene TRBV12-3 or TRBV12-4, with 11 bases aligning to TRBD1. The junction had 8 bases not matched to a gene; V was cut back by 5 bases and J by 6 bases. The CDR3 covers 16 residues. CDR3 amino acids: CASSPKGQGGPGELFF. CDR3 DNA sequence: TGTGCCAGCAGTCCAAAGGGACAGGGGGGACCCGGGGAGCTGTTTTTT.

The genes are TRBV7-9 and TRBJ1-5, with D possibly matching TRBD1 (5 bases). Trimming pared 4 bases from V and 4 bases from J, leaving 8 bases between. In germline, CDR1 is SEHNR, CDR2 FQNEAQ (reference sequence). The CDR3 is 13 amino acids. The CDR3 sequence is CASSSGANQPQHF. The CDR3 bases are TGTGCCAGCAGCTCTGGGGCTAATCAGCCCCAGCATTTT. Using reference TRBV7-9 and TRBJ1-5 for the parts outside the CDR3, the full variable domain is DTGVSQNPRHKITKRGQNVTFRCDPISEHNRLYWYRQTLGQGPEFLTYFQNEAQLEKSRLLSDRFSAERPKGSFSTLEIQRTEQGDSAMYLCASSSGANQPQHFGDGTRLSIL.

The chain links TRBV14 to TRBJ1-5, with D unclear. The V gene's germline CDR1 is SGHDN and CDR2 FVKESK. This CDR3 has 12 amino acids. The V gene lost 0 bases and the J gene lost 6 bases, with 3 bases spanning the gap. DNA for the CDR3: TGTGCCAGCAGCCAAGATCTTCAGCCCCAGCATTTT. Translation: CASSQDLQPQHF.

V usage is TRBV28 and J usage is TRBJ2-4, with 10 bases lining up with TRBD2. The germline gives CDR1 MDHEN, CDR2 SYDVKM. This CDR3 region has 17 residues. With V trimmed by 7 bases and J by 4 bases, 13 bases remained unmatched. Written as DNA, the CDR3 is TGTGCCAGCACCTCACCGGCTAGCGGGAGTCGGAAAAACATTCAGTACTTC. Its translation is CASTSPASGSRKNIQYF.

The chain joins TRBV28 to TRBJ1-5, with a weak D call TRBD1 (5 bases). V was cut by 5 bases and J by 3 bases, with 17 bases left in between. Germline V gives CDR1 MDHEN, CDR2 SYDVKM. The CDR3 loop spans 16 amino acids. CDR3: CASSPGGVQVNQPQHF. The CDR3 region has the DNA TGTGCCAGCAGTCCCGGGGGGGTACAGGTCAATCAGCCCCAGCATTTT.

The genes are TRBV6-6 and TRBJ1-6; no definite D call. In germline, CDR1 is MNHNY, CDR2 SVGAGI (reference sequence). The CDR3 loop spans 13 amino acids. V was shortened by 0 bases and J by 7 bases, with 4 bases between the two germline ends. The CDR3 is CASSYSRNSPLHF. The CDR3 nucleotides are TGTGCCAGCAGTTACTCGAGGAATTCACCCCTCCACTTT.

This clonotype was recorded only once. This chain connects TRBV30 to TRBJ1-1; 7 nucleotides line up with TRBD1. The trim removed 4 bases at V and 3 bases at J, leaving 5 bases unmatched. This CDR3 region has 13 residues. Germline values: CDR1 GTSNPN, CDR2 SVGIG (reference sequence). In DNA form, the CDR3 reads TGTGCCTGGACCCAGGGGGGAGACACTGAAGCTTTCTTT. Translated: CAWTQGGDTEAFF.

The chain couples TRBV12-3 or TRBV12-4 to TRBJ1-1; the D is unclear. The CDR3 spans 12 residues. Trimming took 6 bases from V and 1 from J, leaving 6 bases between them. The chain's CDR3 is CASRRGNTEAFF. CDR3 bases: TGTGCCAGCAGGCGGGGGAACACTGAAGCTTTCTTT.

V is TRBV6-1 and J is TRBJ2-7; TRBD1 matches 7 bases. The germline CDR1 and CDR2 sequences are MNHNS and SASEGT. Germline trimming cut 4 bases from V and 9 bases from J; bases unmatched to any gene: 3. The CDR3 spans 11 residues. CDR3 loop: CASSGGDRQYF. CDR3 sequence (DNA): TGTGCCAGCAGTGGAGGGGACAGGCAGTACTTC.

The V gene is TRBV7-9, the J gene TRBJ2-1, with D perhaps matching TRBD2 (8 bases). This CDR3 is built from 16 residues. Trimming cost V 5 bases and J 9 bases, with 23 bases left between them. Germline loops: CDR1 SEHNR, CDR2 FQNEAQ (reference sequence). CDR3 sequence reads: CASSQGGTSGGVEQFF. Here the CDR3 DNA reads TGTGCCAGCAGCCAAGGGGGCACTAGCGGTGGTGTTGAGCAGTTCTTC. Variable domain in full (rest from reference TRBV7-9 and TRBJ2-1): DTGVSQNPRHKITKRGQNVTFRCDPISEHNRLYWYRQTLGQGPEFLTYFQNEAQLEKSRLLSDRFSAERPKGSFSTLEIQRTEQGDSAMYLCASSQGGTSGGVEQFFGPGTRLTVL.

J is TRBJ2-5 and V is TRBV29-1; the D call may be TRBD1 or TRBD2 (7 bases each). Germline CDR1 is SQVTM and CDR2 is ANQGSEA. The CDR3 extends over 14 amino acids. V gave up 4 bases and J gave up 8 bases, with 20 bases separating them. CDR3 bases: TGCAGCGTTGTGCACAGGGGAGGGCTCGTTACCCAGTACTTC. Translation gives CSVVHRGGLVTQYF.

V is TRBV27 and J is TRBJ1-5; D is uncertain. Looked up from germline, CDR1 is MNHEY and CDR2 is SMNVEV (reference sequence). The CDR3 length is 14 residues. V was pared by 6 bases and J by 0 bases, with 9 bases between. This CDR3 reads CASSSVISNQPQHF. The CDR3 DNA is TGTGCCAGCAGCTCGGTGATTAGCAATCAGCCCCAGCATTTT.